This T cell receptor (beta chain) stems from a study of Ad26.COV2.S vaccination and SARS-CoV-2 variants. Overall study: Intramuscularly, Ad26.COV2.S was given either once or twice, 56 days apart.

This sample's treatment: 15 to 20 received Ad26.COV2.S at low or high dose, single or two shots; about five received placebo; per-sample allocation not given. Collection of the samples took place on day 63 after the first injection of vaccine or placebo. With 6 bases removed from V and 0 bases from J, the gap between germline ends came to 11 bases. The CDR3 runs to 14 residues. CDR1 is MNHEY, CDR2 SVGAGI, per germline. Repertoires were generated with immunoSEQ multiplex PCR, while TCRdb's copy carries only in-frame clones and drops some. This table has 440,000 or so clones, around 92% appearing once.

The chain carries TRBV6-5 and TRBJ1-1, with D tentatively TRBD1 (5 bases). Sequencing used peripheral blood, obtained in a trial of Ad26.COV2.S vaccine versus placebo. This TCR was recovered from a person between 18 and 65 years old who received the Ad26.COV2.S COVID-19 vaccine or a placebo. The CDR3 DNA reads TGTGCCAGCAGGGGGGATATGATGAACACTGAAGCTTTCTTT. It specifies CASRGDMMNTEAFF.